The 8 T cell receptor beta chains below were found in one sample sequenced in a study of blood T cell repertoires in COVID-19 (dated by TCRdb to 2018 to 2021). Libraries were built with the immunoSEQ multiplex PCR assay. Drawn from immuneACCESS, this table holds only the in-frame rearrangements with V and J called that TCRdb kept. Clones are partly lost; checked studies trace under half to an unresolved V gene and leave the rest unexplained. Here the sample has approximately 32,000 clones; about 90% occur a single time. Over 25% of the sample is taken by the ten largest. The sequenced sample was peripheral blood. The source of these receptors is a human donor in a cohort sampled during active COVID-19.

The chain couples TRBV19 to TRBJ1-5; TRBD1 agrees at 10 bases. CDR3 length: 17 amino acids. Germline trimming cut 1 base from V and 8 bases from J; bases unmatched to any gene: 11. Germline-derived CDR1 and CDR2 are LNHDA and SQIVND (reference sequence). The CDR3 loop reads CASSIGQGAISFKPQHF. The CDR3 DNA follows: TGTGCCAGTAGTATAGGACAGGGGGCGATATCTTTCAAGCCCCAGCATTTT.

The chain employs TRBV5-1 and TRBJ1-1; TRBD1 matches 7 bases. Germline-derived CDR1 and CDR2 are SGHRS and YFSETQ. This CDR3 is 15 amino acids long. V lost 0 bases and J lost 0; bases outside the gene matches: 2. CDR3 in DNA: TGCGCCAGCAGCTTGGTGGGGACAGTGAACACTGAAGCTTTCTTT. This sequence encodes CASSLVGTVNTEAFF.

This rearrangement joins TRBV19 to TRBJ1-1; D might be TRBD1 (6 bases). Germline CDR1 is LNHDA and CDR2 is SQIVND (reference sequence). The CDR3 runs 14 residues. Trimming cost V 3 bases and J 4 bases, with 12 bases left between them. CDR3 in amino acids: CASSMAGARTEAFF. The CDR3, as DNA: TGTGCCAGTAGTATGGCAGGGGCGCGCACTGAAGCTTTCTTT.

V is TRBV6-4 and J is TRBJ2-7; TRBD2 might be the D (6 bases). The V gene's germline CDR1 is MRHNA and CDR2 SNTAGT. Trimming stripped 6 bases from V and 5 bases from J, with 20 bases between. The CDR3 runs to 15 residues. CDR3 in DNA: TGTGCCAGCAGCCCCTGGGGGGATCCCCCGGACGAGCAGTACTTC. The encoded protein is CASSPWGDPPDEQYF.

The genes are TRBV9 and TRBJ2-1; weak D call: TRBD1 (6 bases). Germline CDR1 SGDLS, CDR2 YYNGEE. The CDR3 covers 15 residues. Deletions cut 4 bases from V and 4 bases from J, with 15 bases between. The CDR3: CASSPRDGQYNEQFF. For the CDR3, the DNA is TGTGCCAGCAGCCCCCGTGACGGACAGTACAATGAGCAGTTCTTC.

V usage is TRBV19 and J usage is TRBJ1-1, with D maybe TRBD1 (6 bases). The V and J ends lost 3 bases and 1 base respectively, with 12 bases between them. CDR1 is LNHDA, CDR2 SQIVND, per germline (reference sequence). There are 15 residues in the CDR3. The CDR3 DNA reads TGTGCCAGTAGTATTGTTCAGGGGTGGAACACTGAAGCTTTCTTT. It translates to CASSIVQGWNTEAFF. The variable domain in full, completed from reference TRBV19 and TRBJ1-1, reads DGGITQSPKYLFRKEGQNVTLSCEQNLNHDAMYWYRQDPGQGLRLIYYSQIVNDFQKGDIAEGYSVSREKKESFPLTVTSAQKNPTAFYLCASSIVQGWNTEAFFGQGTRLTVV.

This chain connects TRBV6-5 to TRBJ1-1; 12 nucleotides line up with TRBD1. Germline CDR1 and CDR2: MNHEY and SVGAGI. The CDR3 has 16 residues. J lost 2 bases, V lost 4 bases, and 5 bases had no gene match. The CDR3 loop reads CASSWGQGAGNTEAFF. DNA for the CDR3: TGTGCCAGCAGTTGGGGACAGGGGGCGGGAAACACTGAAGCTTTCTTT.

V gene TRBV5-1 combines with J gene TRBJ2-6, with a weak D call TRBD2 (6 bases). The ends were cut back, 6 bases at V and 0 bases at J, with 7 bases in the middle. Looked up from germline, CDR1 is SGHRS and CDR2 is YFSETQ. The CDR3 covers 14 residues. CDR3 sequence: CASKEGSGANVLTF. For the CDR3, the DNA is TGCGCCAGCAAGGAGGGCTCTGGGGCCAACGTCCTGACTTTC.